These 9 T cell receptor beta chains share one sample of origin, sequenced in a study of beta chain features in type 1 diabetes. Points from the study as a whole: Researchers report that Type 1 diabetes patients had moderately but significantly shorter TCRB CDR3s across all four CD4+ subsets.

The entirety of the isolated RNA underwent reverse transcription, so expressed TCRB transcripts were sequenced. Measured with immunoSEQ multiplex PCR; TCRdb has only the in-frame clones, and not every one. This table has about 170,000 clones, about 8% appearing once. Their recognized antigens are unknown. The sequenced sample was central memory CD4+ T cells from blood. Every receptor here comes from a woman in her forties with type 1 diabetes.

In regard to this clone: The same CDR3 arises from other DNA sequences in this sample as well. The V call is TRBV27, the J call TRBJ1-4; 7 nucleotides agree with TRBD1. Germline V CDR1 and CDR2: MNHEY, SMNVEV (reference sequence). With 0 bases clipped from V and 6 bases from J, the junction kept 1 base outside the gene matches. This CDR3 is 14 amino acids long. CDR3 protein: CASSLSRGYEKLFF. The DNA of the CDR3 is TGTGCCAGCAGTTTATCCAGGGGGTATGAAAAACTGTTTTTT.

The chain couples TRBV15 to TRBJ1-2; D might be TRBD1 (5 bases). Trimming cost V 5 bases and J 7 bases, with 17 bases left between them. This CDR3 has 14 amino acids. CDR1 is LNHNV, CDR2 YYDKDF, per germline (reference sequence). CDR3 in amino acids: CATSDGPGASGYTF. In DNA, the CDR3 is TGTGCCACCAGCGATGGGCCTGGGGCATCTGGCTACACCTTC.

The chain carries TRBV7-2 and TRBJ2-1, with 10 bases that match TRBD2. The germline V gene encodes CDR1 SGHTA and CDR2 FQGNSA. CDR3 length: 15 amino acids. V trimming: 4 bases; J trimming: 4 bases; junction bases outside the gene matches: 4. The DNA of the CDR3 is TGTGCCAGCAGCTCTAGCGGGGGAGGGTACAATGAGCAGTTCTTC. It specifies CASSSSGGGYNEQFF.

This clone was seen more than once but under ten times. One end of the junction fails to match germline, which may point to a read error. The CDR3 nucleotides read TGCGCCAGCAGCCGCGGGAGTGCAGATACGCAGTATTTT. The encoded protein is CASSRGSADTQYF. The chain combines TRBV7-9 with TRBJ2-3, with 7 nucleotides matching TRBD2. CDR3 size: 13 residues. The germline CDR1 and CDR2 sequences are SEHNR and FQNEAQ (reference sequence).

The CDR3 here is CASSQEARRGDIYNEQFF. The DNA for the CDR3 is TGCGCCAGCAGCCAAGAAGCGCGGCGGGGAGACATATACAATGAGCAGTTCTTC. This sequence joins TRBV4-3 and TRBJ2-1; a weak D match, TRBD2 (6 bases). The length of the CDR3 is 18 residues. Germline V gene sequence: CDR1 LGHNA, CDR2 YSLEER. Trimming removed 0 bases at V and 4 bases at J, with 19 bases between.

This clone was recorded a few times. V gene TRBV5-1 combines with J gene TRBJ2-5; 15 nucleotides agree with TRBD2. Unmatched junction bases numbered 12, after V lost 4 bases and J lost 5 bases. Germline CDR1 SGHRS, CDR2 YFSETQ. This CDR3 comprises 18 residues. In DNA form, the CDR3 reads TGCGCCAGCAGCCTCGGGACTAGCGGGAGGATAGGGGAGGAGACCCAGTACTTC. It yields the protein CASSLGTSGRIGEETQYF.

The DNA for the CDR3 is TGTGCCAGCACGGGACAGGGGAGGAACACCGGGGAGCTGTTTTTT. Protein sequence: CASTGQGRNTGELFF. V gene TRBV28 combines with J gene TRBJ2-2; TRBD1 matches at 10 bases. This CDR3 comprises 15 residues. Germline V gene data show CDR1 as MDHEN and CDR2 as SYDVKM. V shed 7 bases, J shed 1 base, and the junction held 3 bases outside the gene matches.

The genes are TRBV5-4 and TRBJ1-2, with a weak D call TRBD1 (6 bases). CDR3 size: 16 residues. Germline CDR1 reads SGHNT; CDR2 reads YYREEE (reference sequence). Between the trimmed V and J ends, which lost 4 bases and 5 bases, there was a span of 21 bases. CDR3 residues: CASSIYRTDKGYGYTF. The CDR3 DNA reads TGTGCCAGCAGCATCTATCGGACAGACAAGGGGTATGGCTACACCTTC.

This clone showed up just a few times. The CDR3 bases are TGTGCCAGCAGCGAATCCGGTTACGAGCAGTACTTC. It yields the protein CASSESGYEQYF. The V and J genes are TRBV21-1 and TRBJ2-7; TRBD2 is the table's D call, not checked against the DNA. TRBV21-1 has pseudogene status. This CDR3 is built from 12 residues.